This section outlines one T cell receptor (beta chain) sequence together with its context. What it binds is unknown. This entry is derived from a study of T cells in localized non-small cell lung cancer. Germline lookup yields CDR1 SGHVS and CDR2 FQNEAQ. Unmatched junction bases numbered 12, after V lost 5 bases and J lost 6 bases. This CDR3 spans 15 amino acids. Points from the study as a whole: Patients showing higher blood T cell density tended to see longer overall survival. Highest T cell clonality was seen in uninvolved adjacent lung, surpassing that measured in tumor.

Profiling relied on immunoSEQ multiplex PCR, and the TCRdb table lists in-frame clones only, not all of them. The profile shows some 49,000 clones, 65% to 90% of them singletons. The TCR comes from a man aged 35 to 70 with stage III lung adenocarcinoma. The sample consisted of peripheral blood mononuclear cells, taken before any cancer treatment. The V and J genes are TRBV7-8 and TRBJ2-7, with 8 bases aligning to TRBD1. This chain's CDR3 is CASSAYRGSVGEQYF. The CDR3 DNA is TGTGCCAGCAGCGCCTACAGGGGGTCCGTGGGCGAGCAGTACTTC.